These T cell receptor beta chains were read from a single sample in a study of technical replicates of blood from a few donors. Clones were read by immunoSEQ multiplex PCR, and TCRdb kept only the in-frame ones, dropping some. Here the sample spans under 85,000 clones, just under 97% being singletons. Sequencing was carried out using T cells isolated from PBMCs. These receptors came from a human donor in good health. CDR3s include the opening cysteine and the closing phenylalanine or tryptophan. The order of the fields is V gene, J gene, clone size, D gene, CDR3 protein, CDR3 DNA. The D gene is left open where the match is weak. Clone size is shown for a subset of rows, as once, few, many or a class of expanded clone.

V gene: TRBV30; J gene: TRBJ1-4; clone size: NA; D gene: NA; CDR3 protein: CAWMGTDATNEKLFF; CDR3 DNA: TGTGCCTGGATGGGGACTGACGCAACTAATGAAAAACTGTTTTTT
V gene: TRBV27; J gene: TRBJ1-5; clone size: NA; D gene: NA; CDR3 protein: CASSLWADSNQPQHF; CDR3 DNA: TGTGCCAGCAGTTTATGGGCAGATAGCAATCAGCCCCAGCATTTT
V gene: TRBV7-8; J gene: TRBJ1-5; clone size: NA; D gene: TRBD1; CDR3 protein: CASSLAQKWTGVNSNQPQHF; CDR3 DNA: TGTGCCAGCAGCTTAGCCCAAAAATGGACAGGGGTAAATAGCAATCAGCCCCAGCATTTT
V gene: TRBV5-4; J gene: TRBJ1-2; clone size: NA; D gene: TRBD1; CDR3 protein: CASRPGQGSLNANGYTF; CDR3 DNA: TGTGCCAGCAGACCGGGACAGGGATCCCTTAACGCGAATGGCTACACCTTC
V gene: TRBV5-8; J gene: TRBJ1-5; clone size: NA; D gene: NA; CDR3 protein: CASSFLTTGYSNQPQHF; CDR3 DNA: TGTGCCAGCAGCTTCTTAACAACAGGGTATAGCAATCAGCCCCAGCATTTT
V gene: TRBV11-3; J gene: TRBJ1-2; clone size: NA; D gene: TRBD1; CDR3 protein: CASSLLPGGRDYGYTF; CDR3 DNA: TGTGCCAGCAGCTTACTGCCAGGGGGCCGGGACTATGGCTACACCTTC
V gene: TRBV25-1; J gene: TRBJ1-1; clone size: once; D gene: NA; CDR3 protein: CASSELIRTRAFF; CDR3 DNA: TGTGCCAGCAGTGAATTGATTAGGACACGAGCTTTCTTT
V gene: TRBV10-3; J gene: TRBJ2-7; clone size: NA; D gene: TRBD1; CDR3 protein: CAIRDRAFSYEQYF; CDR3 DNA: TGTGCCATCAGGGACAGGGCATTCTCCTACGAGCAGTACTTC
V gene: TRBV4-1; J gene: TRBJ1-1; clone size: NA; D gene: TRBD1; CDR3 protein: CASSSGTALMNTEAFF; CDR3 DNA: TGCGCCAGCAGCTCCGGGACAGCCCTTATGAACACTGAAGCTTTCTTT
V gene: TRBV5-1; J gene: TRBJ1-2; clone size: NA; D gene: NA; CDR3 protein: CASSLGQDGYTF; CDR3 DNA: TGCGCCAGCAGCTTGGGACAGGATGGCTACACCTTC
V gene: TRBV5-1; J gene: TRBJ2-1; clone size: once; D gene: TRBD1; CDR3 protein: CASSLRQGEMLFF; CDR3 DNA: TGCGCCAGCAGCTTACGCCAGGGGGAAATGTTGTTCTTC
V gene: TRBV5-6; J gene: TRBJ2-1; clone size: NA; D gene: TRBD2; CDR3 protein: CASSLQAGFYNEQFF; CDR3 DNA: TGTGCCAGCAGCTTACAAGCGGGGTTTTACAATGAGCAGTTCTTC
V gene: TRBV19; J gene: TRBJ1-1; clone size: NA; D gene: TRBD1; CDR3 protein: CASRTAPTGGTEAFF; CDR3 DNA: TGTGCCAGTAGAACCGCGCCAACAGGGGGCACTGAAGCTTTCTTT
V gene: TRBV11-2; J gene: TRBJ2-2; clone size: NA; D gene: TRBD2; CDR3 protein: CASSLDTGLAGRAASGELFF; CDR3 DNA: TGTGCCAGCAGCTTAGATACAGGCTTAGCGGGAAGAGCCGCGTCCGGGGAGCTGTTTTTT
V gene: TRBV29-1; J gene: TRBJ2-3; clone size: NA; D gene: NA; CDR3 protein: CSHPGWVTDTQYF; CDR3 DNA: TGCAGCCATCCAGGGTGGGTGACAGATACGCAGTATTTT
V gene: TRBV9; J gene: TRBJ1-1; clone size: once; D gene: TRBD1; CDR3 protein: CASSPPTGLSTEAFF; CDR3 DNA: TGTGCCAGCAGCCCCCCGACAGGGTTGAGCACTGAAGCTTTCTTT
V gene: TRBV27; J gene: TRBJ1-3; clone size: NA; D gene: NA; CDR3 protein: CASRPMDWGAGNTIYF; CDR3 DNA: TGTGCCAGCAGACCAATGGATTGGGGCGCTGGAAACACCATATATTTT
V gene: TRBV7-2; J gene: TRBJ1-4; clone size: NA; D gene: TRBD1; CDR3 protein: CASSSYRDRVELFF; CDR3 DNA: TGTGCCAGCAGCTCTTATCGGGACAGGGTTGAGTTGTTTTTT
V gene: TRBV5-4; J gene: TRBJ1-2; clone size: NA; D gene: NA; CDR3 protein: CASSLVDSPLYGYTF; CDR3 DNA: TGTGCCAGCAGCTTGGTGGACTCTCCACTCTATGGCTACACCTTC
V gene: TRBV4-1; J gene: TRBJ1-2; clone size: NA; D gene: NA; CDR3 protein: CASSPLLDTLYGYTF; CDR3 DNA: TGCGCCAGCAGCCCACTCTTGGACACCCTCTATGGCTACACCTTC
V gene: TRBV6-4; J gene: TRBJ1-1; clone size: NA; D gene: NA; CDR3 protein: CASSDSTGREGTEAFF; CDR3 DNA: TGTGCCAGCAGTGACTCTACGGGCAGGGAGGGCACTGAAGCTTTCTTT
V gene: TRBV11-3; J gene: TRBJ1-6; clone size: NA; D gene: NA; CDR3 protein: CASSPNQLTGYRDNSPLHF; CDR3 DNA: TGTGCCAGCAGCCCCAACCAGCTTACAGGGTATCGGGATAATTCACCCCTCCACTTT
V gene: TRBV18; J gene: TRBJ1-1; clone size: NA; D gene: NA; CDR3 protein: CASSPGRHSSEAFF; CDR3 DNA: TGTGCCAGCTCACCGGGTCGACACTCCAGTGAAGCTTTCTTT
V gene: TRBV6-5; J gene: TRBJ2-5; clone size: NA; D gene: NA; CDR3 protein: CASSFTGLQETQYF; CDR3 DNA: TGTGCCAGCAGTTTCACAGGGCTCCAAGAGACCCAGTACTTC
V gene: TRBV27; J gene: TRBJ2-2; clone size: NA; D gene: NA; CDR3 protein: CASSFMAAGELFF; CDR3 DNA: TGTGCCAGCAGTTTTATGGCGGCCGGGGAGCTGTTTTTT
V gene: TRBV11-3; J gene: TRBJ1-3; clone size: NA; D gene: NA; CDR3 protein: CASSLAGRMTSSGNTIYF; CDR3 DNA: TGTGCCAGCAGCTTGGCGGGACGGATGACTAGCTCTGGAAACACCATATATTTT
V gene: TRBV5-5; J gene: TRBJ1-1; clone size: NA; D gene: NA; CDR3 protein: CASSRGQANTEAFF; CDR3 DNA: TGTGCCAGCAGCCGGGGACAAGCGAACACTGAAGCTTTCTTT
V gene: TRBV15; J gene: TRBJ2-1; clone size: NA; D gene: NA; CDR3 protein: CATSRRGGGSHYNEQFF; CDR3 DNA: TGTGCCACCAGCAGAAGGGGGGGCGGGAGTCATTACAATGAGCAGTTCTTC
V gene: TRBV30; J gene: TRBJ1-2; clone size: NA; D gene: NA; CDR3 protein: CAWSLSGYTF; CDR3 DNA: TGTGCCTGGAGTTTATCCGGCTACACCTTC
V gene: TRBV19; J gene: TRBJ1-6; clone size: once; D gene: NA; CDR3 protein: CANLRGAYNSPLHF; CDR3 DNA: TGTGCTAATCTCAGGGGTGCCTATAATTCACCCCTCCACTTT
V gene: TRBV5-1; J gene: TRBJ1-1; clone size: once; D gene: TRBD1; CDR3 protein: CASSSIGQAPEAFF; CDR3 DNA: TGCGCCAGCAGCTCAATCGGACAGGCCCCTGAAGCTTTCTTT
V gene: TRBV27; J gene: TRBJ1-1; clone size: NA; D gene: NA; CDR3 protein: CASSETGFANTEAFF; CDR3 DNA: TGTGCCAGCAGCGAAACAGGGTTTGCGAACACTGAAGCTTTCTTT
V gene: TRBV7-2; J gene: TRBJ1-1; clone size: NA; D gene: NA; CDR3 protein: CASSLRGTEAFF; CDR3 DNA: TGTGCCAGCAGCTTACGGGGCACTGAAGCTTTCTTT